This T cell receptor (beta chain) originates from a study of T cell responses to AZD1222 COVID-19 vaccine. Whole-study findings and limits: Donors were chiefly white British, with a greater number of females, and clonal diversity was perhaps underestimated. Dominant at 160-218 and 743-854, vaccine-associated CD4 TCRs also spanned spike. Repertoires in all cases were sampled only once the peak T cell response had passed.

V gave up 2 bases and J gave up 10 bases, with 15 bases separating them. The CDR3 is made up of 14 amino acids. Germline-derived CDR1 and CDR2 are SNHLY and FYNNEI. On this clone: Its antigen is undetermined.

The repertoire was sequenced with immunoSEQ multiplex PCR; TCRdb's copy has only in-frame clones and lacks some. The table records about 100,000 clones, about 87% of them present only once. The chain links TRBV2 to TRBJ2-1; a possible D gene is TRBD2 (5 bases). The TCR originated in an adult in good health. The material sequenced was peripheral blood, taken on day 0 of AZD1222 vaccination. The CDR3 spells CASSESLAYGEQFF. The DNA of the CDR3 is TGTGCCAGCAGTGAAAGTCTAGCTTATGGCGAGCAGTTCTTC.